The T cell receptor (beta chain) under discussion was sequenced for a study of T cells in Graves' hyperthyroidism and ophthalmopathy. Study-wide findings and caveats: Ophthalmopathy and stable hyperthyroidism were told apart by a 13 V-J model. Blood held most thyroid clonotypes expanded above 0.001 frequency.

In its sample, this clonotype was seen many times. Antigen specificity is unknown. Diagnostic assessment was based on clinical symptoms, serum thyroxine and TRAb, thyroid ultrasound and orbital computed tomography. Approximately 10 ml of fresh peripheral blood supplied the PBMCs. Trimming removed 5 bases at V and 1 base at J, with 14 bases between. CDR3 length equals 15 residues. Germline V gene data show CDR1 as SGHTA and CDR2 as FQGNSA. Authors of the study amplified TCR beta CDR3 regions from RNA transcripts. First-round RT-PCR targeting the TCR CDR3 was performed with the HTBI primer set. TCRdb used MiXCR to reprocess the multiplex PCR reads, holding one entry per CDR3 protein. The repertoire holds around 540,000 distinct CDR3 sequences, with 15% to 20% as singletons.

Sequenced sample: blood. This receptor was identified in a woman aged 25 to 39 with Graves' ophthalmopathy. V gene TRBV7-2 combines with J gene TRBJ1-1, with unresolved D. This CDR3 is CASSTQVQTNTEAFF. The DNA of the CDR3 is TGTGCCAGCAGCACCCAAGTTCAAACGAACACTGAAGCTTTCTTT.